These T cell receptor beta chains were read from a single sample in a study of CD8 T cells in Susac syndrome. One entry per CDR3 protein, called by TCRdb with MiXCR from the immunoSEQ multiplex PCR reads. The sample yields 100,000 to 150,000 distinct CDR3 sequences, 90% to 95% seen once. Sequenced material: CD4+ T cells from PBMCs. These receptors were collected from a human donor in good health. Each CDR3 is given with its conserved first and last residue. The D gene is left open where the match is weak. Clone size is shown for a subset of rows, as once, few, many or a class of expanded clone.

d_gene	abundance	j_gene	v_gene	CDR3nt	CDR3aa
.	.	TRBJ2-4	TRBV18	TGTGCCAGCTCACCACCGTCTGGGAACATTCAGTACTTC	CASSPPSGNIQYF
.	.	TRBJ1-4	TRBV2	TGTGCCAGCAGTGGTAACCTAAATGAAAAACTGTTTTTT	CASSGNLNEKLFF
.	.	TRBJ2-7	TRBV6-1	TGTGCCAGCAGTCTGGCCAAGGGGCCTACCTACGAGCAGTACTTC	CASSLAKGPTYEQYF
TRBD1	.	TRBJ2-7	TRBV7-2	TGTGCCAGCAGCGGGGACAGGGGAGAATTGTACGAGCAGTACTTC	CASSGDRGELYEQYF
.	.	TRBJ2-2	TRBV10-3	TGTGCCATCGCGGGTCTCACGAACACCGGGGAGCTGTTTTTT	CAIAGLTNTGELFF
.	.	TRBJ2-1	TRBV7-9	TGTGCCAGCAGCCAGGACCGCGGCTCCTACAATGAGCAGTTCTTC	CASSQDRGSYNEQFF
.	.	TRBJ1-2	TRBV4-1	TGCGCCAGCAGCCAAGCGGTGAACAGCTTAGCTAACTATGGCTACACCTTC	CASSQAVNSLANYGYTF
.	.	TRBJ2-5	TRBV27	TGTGCCAGCAGTTCTCTACTGGGTGTTGGGACCCAGTACTTC	CASSSLLGVGTQYF
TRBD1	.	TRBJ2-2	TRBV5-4	TGTGCCAGCAGCCCCTCCGGGACAGGGGTCGCCGGGGAGCTGTTTTTT	CASSPSGTGVAGELFF
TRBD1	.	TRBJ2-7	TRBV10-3	TGTGCCATCAGTGAGGGACAGGTAAACTACGAGCAGTACTTC	CAISEGQVNYEQYF
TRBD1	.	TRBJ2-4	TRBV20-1	TGCAGTGCTGGGACAGTCCGAGCTCTAGCCAAAAACATTCAGTACTTC	CSAGTVRALAKNIQYF
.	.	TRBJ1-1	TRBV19	TGTGCCAGTAAAGACACAGTGAACACTGAAGCTTTCTTT	CASKDTVNTEAFF
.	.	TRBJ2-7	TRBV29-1	TGCAGCGTTGCCGGCCGGGGCCAGCAGTACTTC	CSVAGRGQQYF
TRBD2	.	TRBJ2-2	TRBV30	TGTGCCTTCACTAGCGGGCCTCCGAACACCGGGGAGCTGTTTTTT	CAFTSGPPNTGELFF
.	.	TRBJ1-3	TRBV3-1	TGTGCCAGCAGCGATCCGTTCTCTGGAAACACCATATATTTT	CASSDPFSGNTIYF
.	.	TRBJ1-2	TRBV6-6	TGTGCCAGCAGTTACTCGGGGGACTCACGCAACTATGGCTACACCTTC	CASSYSGDSRNYGYTF
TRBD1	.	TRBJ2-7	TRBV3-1	TGTGCCAGCAGCCGAAACAGGGGCGACGAGCAGTACTTC	CASSRNRGDEQYF
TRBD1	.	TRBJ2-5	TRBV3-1	TGTGCCAGCAGCCTCAATAGGGGGCTGGAGACCCAGTACTTC	CASSLNRGLETQYF
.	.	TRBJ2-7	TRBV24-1	TGTGCCACCCTCGGGGTGCAGGGATCGGACTACGAGCAGTACTTC	CATLGVQGSDYEQYF
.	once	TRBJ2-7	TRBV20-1	TGCAGTGCTCCGACTAGTCGGGGCTACGAGCAGTACTTC	CSAPTSRGYEQYF
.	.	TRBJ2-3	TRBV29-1	TGCAGCGTTGAAGGGAGAGCCACAGATACGCAGTATTTT	CSVEGRATDTQYF
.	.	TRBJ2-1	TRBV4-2	TGTGCCAGCAGCCAAGTTGCGGAGTTTTCCTACAATGAGCAGTTCTTC	CASSQVAEFSYNEQFF
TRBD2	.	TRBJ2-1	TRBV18	TGTGCCAGCTCACCCAGGCAGGGTCAGGGACTAGCGGGCGATGAGCAGTTCTTC	CASSPRQGQGLAGDEQFF
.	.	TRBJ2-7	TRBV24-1	TGTGCCACCAGTGACCCGGGACGGCCTTACGAGCAGTACTTC	CATSDPGRPYEQYF
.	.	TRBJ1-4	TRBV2	TGTGCCAGCAGTGAGAGGCAGAGGGTTAATGAAAAACTGTTTTTT	CASSERQRVNEKLFF
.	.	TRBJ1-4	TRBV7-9	TGTGCCAGCAGCCCCGGACAGTCAGAGAATGAAAAACTGTTTTTT	CASSPGQSENEKLFF
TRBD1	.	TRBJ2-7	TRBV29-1	TGCAGCGCCTCCGGGACAGCCGCCCTCGGCGAGCAGTACTTC	CSASGTAALGEQYF
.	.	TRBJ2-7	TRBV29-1	TGCAGCGCTCGGGATTTTACCTACGAGCAGTACTTC	CSARDFTYEQYF
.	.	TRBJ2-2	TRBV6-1	TGTGCCAGCAGCCGCGCGGGGCGGAGACATGAAACCGGGGAGCTGTTTTTT	CASSRAGRRHETGELFF
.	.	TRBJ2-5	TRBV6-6	TGTGCCAGCAGTGCACCTGGGGACGGGAAGTACTTC	CASSAPGDGKYF
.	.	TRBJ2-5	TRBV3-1	TGTGCCAGCAGCCAGCCCCGGACCCAGTACTTC	CASSQPRTQYF
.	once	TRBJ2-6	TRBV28	TGTGCCAGCAGTATGGGGGCAGCTGGGGCCAACGTCCTGACTTTC	CASSMGAAGANVLTF
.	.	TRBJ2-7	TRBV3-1	TGTGCCAGCAGCCAAGTCGAGTCGGGGAGCGCCAGGTACGAGCAGTACTTC	CASSQVESGSARYEQYF
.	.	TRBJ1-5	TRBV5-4	TGTGCCAGCAGCCAGGGTTTTGGTCAGCCCCAGCATTTT	CASSQGFGQPQHF
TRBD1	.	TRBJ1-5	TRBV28	TGTGCCAGCAGAAATGACAGGGTAGGGGGGCCCCAGCATTTT	CASRNDRVGGPQHF
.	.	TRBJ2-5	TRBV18	TGTGCCAGCTCACCAGACAGCCAAGAGACCCAGTACTTC	CASSPDSQETQYF
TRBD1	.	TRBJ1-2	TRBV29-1	TGCAGCGTACAGGGGAGCTATGGCTACACCTTC	CSVQGSYGYTF
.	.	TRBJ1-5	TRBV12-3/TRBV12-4	TGTGCCAGCAGTAAGTTTGGGGCCTTGGGACAGCCCCAGCATTTT	CASSKFGALGQPQHF
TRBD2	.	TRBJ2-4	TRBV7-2	TGTGCCAGCAGCTTAGCCGGACCTCTAGCGGGAGGTGGCATTCAGTACTTC	CASSLAGPLAGGGIQYF
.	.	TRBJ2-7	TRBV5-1	TGCGCCAGCAGGTGGTCCGACAGGACTTCCTACGAGCAGTACTTC	CASRWSDRTSYEQYF
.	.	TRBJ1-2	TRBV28	TGTGCCAGCAGCCTCCTCCGGGACAACCTTTTTGGCTACACCTTC	CASSLLRDNLFGYTF
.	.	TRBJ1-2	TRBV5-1	TGCGCCAGCAGCTTGGCGGCAGTAGATGGCTACACCTTC	CASSLAAVDGYTF
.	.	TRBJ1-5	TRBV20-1	TGCAGTGCTAGACCTCCGGGACGGAGCAATCAGCCCCAGCATTTT	CSARPPGRSNQPQHF
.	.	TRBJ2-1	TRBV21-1	TGTGCCAGCAGCGCCCCTTCCTACAATGAGCAGTTCTTC	CASSAPSYNEQFF
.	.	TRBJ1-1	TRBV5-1	TGCGCCAGCAGGCGACAGGCGGGAGGTCTGACTGAAGCTTTCTTT	CASRRQAGGLTEAFF
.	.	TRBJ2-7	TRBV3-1	TGTGCCAGCGCCCCCCCACACGGCTACGAGCAGTACTTC	CASAPPHGYEQYF
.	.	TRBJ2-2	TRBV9	TGTGCCAGCAGCGTGGCGGGATCTATTAACTCCGGGGAGCTGTTTTTT	CASSVAGSINSGELFF
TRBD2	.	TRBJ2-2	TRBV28	TGTGCCAGCGGGGTAGCCGGGACTAGGAACACCGGGGAGCTGTTTTTT	CASGVAGTRNTGELFF
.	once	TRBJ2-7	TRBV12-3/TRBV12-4	TGTGCCAGCAGTGTCGGGACGATCAGCTCCTACGAGCAGTACTTC	CASSVGTISSYEQYF
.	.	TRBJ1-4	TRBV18	TGTGCCAGCTCACCCCAGGGAAACGAAAAACTGTTTTTT	CASSPQGNEKLFF
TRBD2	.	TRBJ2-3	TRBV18	TGTGCCAGCTCACCACAATCCACTAGCGGGAGTACAGATACGCAGTATTTT	CASSPQSTSGSTDTQYF